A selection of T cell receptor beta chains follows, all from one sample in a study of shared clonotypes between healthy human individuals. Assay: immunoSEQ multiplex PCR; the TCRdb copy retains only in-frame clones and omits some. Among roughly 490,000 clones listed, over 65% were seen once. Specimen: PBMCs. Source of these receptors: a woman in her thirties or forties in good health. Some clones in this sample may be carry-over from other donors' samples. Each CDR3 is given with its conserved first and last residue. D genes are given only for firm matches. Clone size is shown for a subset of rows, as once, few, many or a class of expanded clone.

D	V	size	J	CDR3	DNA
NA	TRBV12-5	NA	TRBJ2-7	CASGMGFKEQYF	TGTGCTAGTGGAATGGGTTTTAAGGAGCAGTACTTC
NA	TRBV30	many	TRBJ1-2	CAAQGSYGYTF	TGTGCCGCACAGGGATCCTATGGCTACACCTTC
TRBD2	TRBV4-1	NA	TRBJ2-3	CASSQVGREAGTQYF	TGCGCCAGCAGCCAAGTTGGGCGGGAGGCGGGTACGCAGTATTTT
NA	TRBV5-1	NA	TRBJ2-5	CASSTTGRPVETQYF	TGCGCCAGCAGCACCACGGGAAGGCCGGTGGAGACCCAGTACTTC
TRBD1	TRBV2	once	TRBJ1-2	CASSESYRGNGYTF	TGTGCCAGCAGTGAATCGTACAGGGGAAATGGCTACACCTTC
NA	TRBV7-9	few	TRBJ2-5	CASSLVGKTQYF	TGTGCCAGCAGTCTAGTTGGTAAGACCCAGTACTTC
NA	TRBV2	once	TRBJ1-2	CASSERGVGGYTF	TGTGCCAGCAGTGAGCGAGGGGTAGGCGGCTACACCTTC
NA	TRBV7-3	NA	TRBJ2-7	CASSLSKSGVPEDYEQYF	TGTGCCAGCAGCTTAAGTAAGTCAGGAGTCCCGGAGGACTACGAGCAGTACTTC
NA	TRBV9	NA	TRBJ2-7	CASSPGHQGSEQYF	TGTGCCAGCAGCCCGGGGCATCAGGGTAGCGAGCAGTACTTC
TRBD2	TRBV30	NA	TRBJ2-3	CAWSVLAGAADTQYF	TGTGCCTGGAGTGTACTAGCGGGAGCGGCAGATACGCAGTATTTT
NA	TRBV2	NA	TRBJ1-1	CASSRDGYTEAFF	TGTGCCAGCAGTAGGGACGGATACACTGAAGCTTTCTTT
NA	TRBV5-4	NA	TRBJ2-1	CASSPAQGGYNEQFF	TGTGCCAGCAGCCCGGCGCAGGGTGGCTACAATGAGCAGTTCTTC
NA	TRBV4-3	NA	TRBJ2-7	CASSQTQGWEQYF	TGCGCCAGCAGCCAAACCCAGGGTTGGGAGCAGTACTTC
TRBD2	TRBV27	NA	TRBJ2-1	CASSSTSGTYNEQFF	TGTGCCAGCAGTTCGACTAGCGGGACATACAATGAGCAGTTCTTC
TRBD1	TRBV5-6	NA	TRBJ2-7	CASSGDREVTVSYEQYF	TGTGCCAGCAGCGGGGACAGGGAGGTGACTGTATCCTACGAGCAGTACTTC
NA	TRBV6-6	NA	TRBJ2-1	CASSYLRGRDEQFF	TGTGCCAGCAGTTACCTGCGGGGCAGGGATGAGCAGTTCTTC
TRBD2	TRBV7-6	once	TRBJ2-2	CASSLRGETGELFF	TGTGCCAGCAGCCTACGGGGGGAAACCGGGGAGCTGTTTTTT
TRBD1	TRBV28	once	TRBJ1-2	CASSSAGGRDYGYTF	TGTGCCAGCAGTTCCGCAGGGGGCAGAGACTATGGCTACACCTTC
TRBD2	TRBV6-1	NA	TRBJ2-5	CASSDFGGGHWMETQYF	TGTGCCAGCAGTGACTTCGGGGGAGGGCACTGGATGGAGACCCAGTACTTC
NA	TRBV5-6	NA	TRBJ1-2	CASSRTAYGYTF	TGTGCCAGCAGCCGGACAGCGTATGGCTACACCTTC
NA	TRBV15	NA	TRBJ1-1	CATSRDLEMNTEAFF	TGTGCCACCAGCAGAGATCTAGAGATGAACACTGAAGCTTTCTTT
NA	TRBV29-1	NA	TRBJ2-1	CSVGGASNEQFF	TGCAGCGTTGGGGGAGCATCAAATGAGCAGTTCTTC
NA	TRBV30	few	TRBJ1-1	CAWSQDSGLGTEAFF	TGTGCCTGGAGTCAAGACAGTGGGCTGGGGACTGAAGCTTTCTTT
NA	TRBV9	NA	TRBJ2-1	CASSHGGGPTSYNEQFF	TGTGCCAGCAGCCATGGTGGGGGGCCAACCTCCTACAATGAGCAGTTCTTC
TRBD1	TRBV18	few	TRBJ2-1	CASSHYKGQGLTYNEQFF	TGTGCCAGCTCCCATTACAAGGGACAGGGGTTAACCTACAATGAGCAGTTCTTC
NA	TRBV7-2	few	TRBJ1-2	CASSPRDGGIYGYTF	TGTGCCAGCAGCCCCAGGGACGGAGGAATTTATGGCTACACCTTC
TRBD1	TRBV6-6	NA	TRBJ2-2	CASRITGGGELFF	TGTGCCAGCAGGATTACAGGGGGCGGGGAGCTGTTTTTT
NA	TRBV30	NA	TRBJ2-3	CAWSSSADTQYF	TGTGCCTGGAGTAGTTCGGCAGATACGCAGTATTTT
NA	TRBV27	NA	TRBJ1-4	CASSPGIRATNEKLFF	TGTGCCAGCAGTCCCGGGATACGCGCAACTAATGAAAAACTGTTTTTT
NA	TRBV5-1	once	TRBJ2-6	CASRRGDSSGANVLTF	TGCGCCAGCAGGAGGGGGGACAGCTCTGGGGCCAACGTCCTGACTTTC
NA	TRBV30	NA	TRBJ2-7	CAWSVGGGSYEQYF	TGTGCCTGGAGTGTAGGTGGGGGTTCCTACGAGCAGTACTTC
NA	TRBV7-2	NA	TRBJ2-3	CASSLGPSTDTQYF	TGTGCCAGCAGCTTAGGACCTAGCACAGATACGCAGTATTTT
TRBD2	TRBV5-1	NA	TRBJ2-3	CASSLSTSGSGTDTQYF	TGCGCCAGCAGCTTGTCGACTAGCGGGAGTGGTACAGATACGCAGTATTTT
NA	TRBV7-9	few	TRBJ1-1	CASSLEGDTEAFF	TGTGCCAGCAGCTTAGAAGGAGACACTGAAGCTTTCTTT
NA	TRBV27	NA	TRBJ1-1	CASSLRGNTEAFF	TGTGCCAGCAGTCTACGGGGGAACACTGAAGCTTTCTTT
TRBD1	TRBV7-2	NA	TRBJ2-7	CASSSSGTGFYEQYF	TGTGCCAGCAGCTCCAGTGGGACAGGGTTCTACGAGCAGTACTTC
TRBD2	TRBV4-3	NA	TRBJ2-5	CASSQEAGVETQYF	TGCGCCAGCAGCCAAGAAGCGGGAGTGGAGACCCAGTACTTC
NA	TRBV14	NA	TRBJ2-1	CASSVGYNEQFF	TGTGCCAGCAGTGTTGGCTACAATGAGCAGTTCTTC
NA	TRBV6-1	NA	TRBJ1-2	CASRNYRDGYTF	TGTGCCAGCAGGAATTACAGGGATGGCTACACCTTC
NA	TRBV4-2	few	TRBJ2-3	CASSQDHTTDTQYF	TGTGCCAGCAGCCAAGATCATACTACCGATACGCAGTATTTT
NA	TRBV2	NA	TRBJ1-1	CASSVGRGNTEAFF	TGTGCCAGCAGTGTGGGCAGGGGGAACACTGAAGCTTTCTTT
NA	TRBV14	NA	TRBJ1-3	CASSQVGNSRSGNTIYF	TGTGCCAGCAGCCAAGTTGGGAACAGCCGCTCTGGAAACACCATATATTTT
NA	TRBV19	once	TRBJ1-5	CASGDTVDQPQHF	TGTGCCAGTGGAGACACGGTGGATCAGCCCCAGCATTTT
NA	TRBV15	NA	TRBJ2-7	CATSRARGSSYEQYF	TGTGCCACCAGCCGCGCAAGGGGGAGCTCCTACGAGCAGTACTTC
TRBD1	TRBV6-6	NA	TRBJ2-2	CASSYGGQVNTGELFF	TGTGCCAGCAGTTACGGGGGACAGGTGAACACCGGGGAGCTGTTTTTT
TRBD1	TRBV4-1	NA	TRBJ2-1	CASSRWGQGIDEQFF	TGCGCCAGCAGCCGCTGGGGACAGGGTATCGATGAGCAGTTCTTC
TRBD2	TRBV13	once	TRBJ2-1	CASSLGTGGSYNEQFF	TGTGCCAGCAGCTTAGGCACGGGGGGCTCCTACAATGAGCAGTTCTTC
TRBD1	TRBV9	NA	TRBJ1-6	CASSTSGQGISPLHF	TGTGCCAGCAGCACTAGTGGACAGGGAATCTCACCCCTCCACTTT
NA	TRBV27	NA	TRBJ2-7	CASSLRGYEQYF	TGTGCCAGCAGTTTGAGAGGATACGAGCAGTACTTC
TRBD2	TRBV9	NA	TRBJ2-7	CASSVSGGRLVEQYF	TGTGCCAGCAGCGTTTCGGGAGGTCGGTTAGTCGAGCAGTACTTC
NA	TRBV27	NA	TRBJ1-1	CASRSGTLNTEAFF	TGTGCCAGCCGCTCCGGGACACTAAACACTGAAGCTTTCTTT
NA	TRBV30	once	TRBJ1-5	CAWSGGQHSNQPQHF	TGTGCCTGGAGTGGCGGACAGCATAGCAATCAGCCCCAGCATTTT